This entry lists 14 T cell receptor beta chains sequenced from one sample in a study of naive and memory T cell subsets. Whole-study results and caveats: Especially in CD8 cells, naive repertoires contained a few larger clonotypes, possibly CD45RA-re-expressing memory cells.

No cognate antigen is known for these TCRs. An equimolar mix of two oligonucleotides served as the beta constant-region primer for TRBC1 and TRBC2. Four rounds of PCR amplified the ligated cDNA using nested alpha and beta constant-region primers plus SP2. MiXCR, run by TCRdb on the UMI-ligation and nested PCR reads, gives a single entry per CDR3 protein. The table shows around 160,000 distinct CDR3 sequences, with over 20% occurring only once. The sample was naive CD4+ T cells from blood. These receptors originate from a human donor in good health.

This clonotype was counted only a few times. This sequence joins TRBV5-1 and TRBJ2-3, with D maybe TRBD1 (6 bases). The CDR3 is 13 amino acids. Germline-derived CDR1 and CDR2 are SGHRS and YFSETQ. The germline V and J ends were trimmed by 1 base and 4 bases, with 7 bases remaining between them. DNA for the CDR3: TGCGCCAGCAGCTTGTGGGGGCCAGATACGCAGTATTTT. Translating it yields CASSLWGPDTQYF.

The gene calls are TRBV6-2 or TRBV6-3 and TRBJ1-5, with D unresolved. The CDR3 runs to 14 residues. The V end was cut by 6 bases, the J end by 2 bases, with 11 bases between. From germline, CDR1 is MNHEY and CDR2 SVGEGT. DNA for the CDR3: TGTGCCAGCAGCCTGGGGTACGGCAATCAGCCCCAGCATTTT. Translated, it gives CASSLGYGNQPQHF.

This clonotype was seen a handful of times. CDR3 coding DNA: TGTGCCAGCAGCTTAGGCGGCAACTCTGGGGCCAACGTCCTGACTTTC. Translating it yields CASSLGGNSGANVLTF. V usage is TRBV7-2 and J usage is TRBJ2-6; D is unclear. This CDR3 contains 16 residues. CDR1 and CDR2 from the germline V gene are SGHTA and FQGNSA. Trimming shortened V by 1 base and J by 0 bases, and 7 bases separated the two germline ends.

The V and J genes are TRBV6-6 and TRBJ1-1; tentatively, D is TRBD1 (5 bases). Germline CDR1 and CDR2: MNHNY and SVGAGI (reference sequence). This CDR3 has 15 residues. Trimming pared 2 bases from V and 0 bases from J, leaving 10 bases between. CDR3 bases: TGTGCCAGCAGTTACGGACGGGGCCTGAACACTGAAGCTTTCTTT. As protein: CASSYGRGLNTEAFF.

The V gene is TRBV28, the J gene TRBJ1-2; D is ambiguous. The CDR3 contains 13 residues. With 9 bases removed from V and 5 bases from J, the gap between germline ends came to 16 bases. CDR1 is MDHEN, CDR2 SYDVKM, per germline. The CDR3: CASTPNLMYGYTF. The CDR3 bases are TGTGCCAGTACCCCGAACTTGATGTATGGCTACACCTTC.

This clonotype was detected a few times. The chain couples TRBV20-1 to TRBJ2-7, with 13 nucleotides matching TRBD2. The CDR3 runs 16 residues. V gave up 5 bases and J gave up 2 bases; unmatched junction bases: 9. Germline loops: CDR1 DFQATT, CDR2 SNEGSKA (reference sequence). The CDR3 nucleotides read TGCAGTGCTCCCACGGGACTAGCGGGAACTGCCTACGAGCAGTACTTC. Translation: CSAPTGLAGTAYEQYF.

The chain has TRBV12-3 or TRBV12-4 and TRBJ2-4; D is ambiguous. V gave up 3 bases and J gave up 1 base, with 16 bases separating them. This CDR3 is built from 17 residues. CDR3 in amino acids: CASSLVPESFAKNIQYF. Written as DNA, the CDR3 is TGTGCCAGCAGTTTGGTTCCCGAATCGTTTGCCAAAAACATTCAGTACTTC.

This clonotype appeared a few times. V gene TRBV10-2 combines with J gene TRBJ1-3; 7 bases are shared with TRBD1. Germline loops: CDR1 WSHSY, CDR2 SAAADI. The CDR3 is made up of 16 amino acids. The ends lost 4 bases at V and 0 bases at J; junction bases unmatched: 6. This CDR3 is CASSVFGTASGNTIYF. As DNA, the CDR3 is TGCGCCAGCAGTGTTTTCGGGACAGCCTCTGGAAACACCATATATTTT.

This clonotype has a handful of counts. The gene calls are TRBV5-1 and TRBJ2-7; either TRBD1 or TRBD2 may supply D (5 bases each). The CDR3 is 15 residues long. Germline V gene data show CDR1 as SGHRS and CDR2 as YFSETQ. V was clipped by 5 bases and J by 0 bases, with 15 bases between them. The CDR3 DNA reads TGCGCCAGCAGTATGGGACGCATGAGCTCCTACGAGCAGTACTTC. This sequence encodes CASSMGRMSSYEQYF.

This clonotype was counted between two and nine times. The chain uses TRBV6-5 and TRBJ1-2; TRBD1 might be the D (5 bases). Germline values: CDR1 MNHEY, CDR2 SVGAGI. Between the trimmed V and J ends, which lost 0 bases and 2 bases, there was a span of 13 bases. CDR3 length: 16 residues. The CDR3: CASSYSAGLLNYGYTF. The CDR3 nucleotides are TGTGCCAGCAGTTACTCAGCAGGGCTCTTGAACTATGGCTACACCTTC.

This clonotype occurred once. This chain links TRBV27 with TRBJ1-1; the D is unclear. Germline V lookup: CDR1 MNHEY, CDR2 SMNVEV (reference sequence). The CDR3 extends over 16 amino acids. V lost 1 base, J lost 6 bases, and 18 bases lay in between. This CDR3 reads CASSLLGSSSGAEAFF. For the CDR3, the DNA is TGTGCCAGCAGTTTATTAGGTAGTAGTTCTGGGGCTGAAGCTTTCTTT.

This clonotype has a count of ten or more. DNA of the CDR3: TGTGCCAGCAGCCTTATGGACTCTGTAGCCAAAAACATTCAGTACTTC. Its protein is CASSLMDSVAKNIQYF. The J gene is TRBJ2-4, the V gene TRBV7-2; possible D gene TRBD2, 5 bases. The CDR3 spans 16 residues. The V gene's germline CDR1 is SGHTA and CDR2 FQGNSA. The V end lost 5 bases, the J end lost 0 bases, and 14 bases lay between the germline ends.

V and J are TRBV5-1 and TRBJ2-3, with a possible D match to TRBD2 (6 bases). The V gene's germline CDR1 is SGHRS and CDR2 YFSETQ. The CDR3 contains 14 residues. Trimming took 4 bases from V and 4 from J, leaving 13 bases between them. In DNA, the CDR3 is TGCGCCAGCAGCCCCGGGAGCCCCCCAGATACGCAGTATTTT. Translation gives CASSPGSPPDTQYF.

J is TRBJ2-1 and V is TRBV20-1; 7 nucleotides align to TRBD2. Germline V gene lookup returns CDR1 DFQATT and CDR2 SNEGSKA (reference sequence). Losses at the gene ends were 5 bases for V and 6 bases for J; bases not matched to a gene: 10. The CDR3 extends over 14 amino acids. CDR3 nucleotides: TGCAGTGCTCTTGCGCGGGAGAGGGGCAATGAGCAGTTCTTC. This codes for CSALARERGNEQFF.